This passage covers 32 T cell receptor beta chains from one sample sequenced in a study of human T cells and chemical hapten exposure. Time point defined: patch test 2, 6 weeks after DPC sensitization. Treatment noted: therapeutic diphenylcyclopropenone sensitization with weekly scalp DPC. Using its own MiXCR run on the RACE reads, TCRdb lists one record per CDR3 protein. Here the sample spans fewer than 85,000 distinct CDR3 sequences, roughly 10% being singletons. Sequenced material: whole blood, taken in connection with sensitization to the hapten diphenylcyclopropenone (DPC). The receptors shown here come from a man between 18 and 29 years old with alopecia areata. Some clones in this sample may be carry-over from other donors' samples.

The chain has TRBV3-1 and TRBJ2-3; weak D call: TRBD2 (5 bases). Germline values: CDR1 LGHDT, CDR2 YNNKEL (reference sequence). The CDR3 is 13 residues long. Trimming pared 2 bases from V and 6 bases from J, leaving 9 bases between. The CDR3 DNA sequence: TGTGCCAGCAGCCAATTGTTAGCGGATACGCAGTATTTT. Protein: CASSQLLADTQYF.

CDR3 DNA: TGCGCCAGCAGCTTGAGGGCGACAGGGGGAGTCCCAAACTATGGCTACACCTTC. This gives the protein CASSLRATGGVPNYGYTF. The chain couples TRBV5-1 to TRBJ1-2; TRBD1 agrees at 9 bases. The CDR3 runs to 18 residues. Germline values: CDR1 SGHRS, CDR2 YFSETQ. Trimming at V came to 1 base and at J to 2 bases, leaving 12 bases not matched to a gene.

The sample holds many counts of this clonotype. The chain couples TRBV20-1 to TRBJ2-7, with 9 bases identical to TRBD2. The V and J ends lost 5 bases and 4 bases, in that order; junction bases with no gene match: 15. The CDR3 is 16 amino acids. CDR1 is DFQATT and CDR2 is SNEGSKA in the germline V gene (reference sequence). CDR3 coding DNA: TGCAGTGCTCTCGGGGAGCGGGGGGCCTTTCGATACGAGCAGTACGTC. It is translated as CSALGERGAFRYEQYV.

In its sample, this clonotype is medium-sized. The CDR3 is CASSLGGTGETQYF. CDR3 in DNA: TGTGCCAGCAGCTTAGGAGGGACGGGGGAGACCCAGTACTTC. The rearrangement joins TRBV7-8 to TRBJ2-5; D is tentatively TRBD1 or TRBD2 (5 bases each). Germline lookup yields CDR1 SGHVS and CDR2 FQNEAQ. Trimming left V 1 base short and J 5 bases short, with 11 bases between. CDR3 length: 14 amino acids.

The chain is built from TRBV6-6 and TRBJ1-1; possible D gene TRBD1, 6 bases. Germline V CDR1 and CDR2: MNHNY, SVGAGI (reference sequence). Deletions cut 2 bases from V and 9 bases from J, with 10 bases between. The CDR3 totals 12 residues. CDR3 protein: CASSYLRDKAFF. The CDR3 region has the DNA TGTGCCAGCAGTTACCTCCGGGACAAAGCTTTCTTT.

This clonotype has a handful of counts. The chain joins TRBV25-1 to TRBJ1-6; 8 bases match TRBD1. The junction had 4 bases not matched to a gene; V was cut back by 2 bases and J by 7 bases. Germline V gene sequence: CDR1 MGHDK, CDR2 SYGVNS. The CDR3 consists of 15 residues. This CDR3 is CASSETGTGNSPLHF. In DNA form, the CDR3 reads TGTGCCAGCAGTGAAACCGGGACAGGAAATTCACCCCTCCACTTT. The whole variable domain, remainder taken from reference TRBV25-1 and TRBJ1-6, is EADIYQTPRYLVIGTGKKITLECSQTMGHDKMYWYQQDPGMELHLIHYSYGVNSTEKGDLSSESTVSRIRTEHFPLTLESARPSHTSQYLCASSETGTGNSPLHFGNGTRLTVT.

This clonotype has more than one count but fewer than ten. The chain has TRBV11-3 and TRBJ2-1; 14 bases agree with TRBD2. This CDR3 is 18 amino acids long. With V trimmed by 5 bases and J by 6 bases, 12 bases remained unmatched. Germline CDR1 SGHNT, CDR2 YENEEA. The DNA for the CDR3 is TGTGCCAGCAGCCCTCACCCTGGACTAGCGGGGGGCCTCAATGAGCAGTTCTTC. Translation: CASSPHPGLAGGLNEQFF.

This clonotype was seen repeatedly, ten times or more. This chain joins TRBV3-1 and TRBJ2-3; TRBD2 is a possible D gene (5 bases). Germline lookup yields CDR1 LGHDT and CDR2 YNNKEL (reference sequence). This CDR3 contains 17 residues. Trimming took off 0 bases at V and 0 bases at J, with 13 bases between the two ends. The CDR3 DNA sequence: TGTGCCAGCAGCCAAGATGGAGACTACCCTAGCACAGATACGCAGTATTTT. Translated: CASSQDGDYPSTDTQYF.

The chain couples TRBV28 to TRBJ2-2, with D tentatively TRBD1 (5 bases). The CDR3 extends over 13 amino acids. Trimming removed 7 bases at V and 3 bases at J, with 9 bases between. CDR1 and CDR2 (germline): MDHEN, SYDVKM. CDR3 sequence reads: CASIRADTGELFF. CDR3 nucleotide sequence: TGTGCCAGCATCAGGGCGGACACCGGGGAGCTGTTTTTT.

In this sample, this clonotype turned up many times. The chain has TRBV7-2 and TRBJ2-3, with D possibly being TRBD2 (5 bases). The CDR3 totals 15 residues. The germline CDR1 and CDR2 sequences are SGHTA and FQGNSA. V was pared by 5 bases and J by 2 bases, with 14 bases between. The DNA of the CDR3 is TGTGCCAGCAGCCCTATACTTCGGGACACAGATACGCAGTATTTT. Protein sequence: CASSPILRDTDTQYF.

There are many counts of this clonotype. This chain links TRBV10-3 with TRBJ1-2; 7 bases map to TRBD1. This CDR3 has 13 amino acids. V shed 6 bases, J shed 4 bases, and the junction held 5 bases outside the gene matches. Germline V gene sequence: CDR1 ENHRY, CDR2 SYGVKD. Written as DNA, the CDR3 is TGTGCCATCAGCGAGACAGGGTTCTATGGCTACACCTTC. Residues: CAISETGFYGYTF.

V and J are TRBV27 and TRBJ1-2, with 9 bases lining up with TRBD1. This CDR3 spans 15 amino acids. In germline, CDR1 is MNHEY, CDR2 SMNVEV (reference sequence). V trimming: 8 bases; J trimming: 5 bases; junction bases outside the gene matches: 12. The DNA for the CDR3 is TGTGCCAGCGGAGCCGGGACAGGGAATGGGTATGGCTACACCTTC. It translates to CASGAGTGNGYGYTF.

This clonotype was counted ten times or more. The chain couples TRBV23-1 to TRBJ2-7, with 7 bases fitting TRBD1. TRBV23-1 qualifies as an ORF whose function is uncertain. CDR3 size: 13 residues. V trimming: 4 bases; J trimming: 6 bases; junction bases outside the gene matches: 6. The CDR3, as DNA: TGCGCCAGCAGTCCCACAGGGGTGCGCGAGCAGTACGTC. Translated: CASSPTGVREQYV.

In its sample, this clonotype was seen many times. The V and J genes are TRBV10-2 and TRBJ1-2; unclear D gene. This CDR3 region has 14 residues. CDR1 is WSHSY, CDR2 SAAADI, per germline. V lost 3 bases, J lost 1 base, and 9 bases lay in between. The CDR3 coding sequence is TGCGCCAGCAGTGAAGCCGATTTTAACTATGGCTACACCTTC. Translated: CASSEADFNYGYTF.

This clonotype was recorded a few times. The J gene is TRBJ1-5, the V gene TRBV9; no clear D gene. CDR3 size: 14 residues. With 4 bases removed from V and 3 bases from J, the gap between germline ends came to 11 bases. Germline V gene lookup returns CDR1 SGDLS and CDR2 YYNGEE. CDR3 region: CASSPGRHNQPQHF. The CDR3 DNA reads TGTGCCAGCAGCCCCGGGCGCCACAATCAGCCCCAGCATTTT. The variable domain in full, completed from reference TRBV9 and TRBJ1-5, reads DSGVTQTPKHLITATGQRVTLRCSPRSGDLSVYWYQQSLDQGLQFLIQYYNGEERAKGNILERFSAQQFPDLHSELNLSSLELGDSALYFCASSPGRHNQPQHFGDGTRLSIL.

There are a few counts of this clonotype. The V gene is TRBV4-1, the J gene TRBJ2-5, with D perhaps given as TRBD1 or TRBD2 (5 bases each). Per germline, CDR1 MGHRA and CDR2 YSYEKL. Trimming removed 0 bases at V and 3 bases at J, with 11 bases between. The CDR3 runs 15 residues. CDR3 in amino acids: CASSQDRDGKETQYF. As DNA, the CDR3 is TGCGCCAGCAGCCAAGACCGGGACGGAAAAGAGACCCAGTACTTC.

CDR3 coding DNA: TGTGCCAGCAGTGAAGGGCAGTGGAATTCACCCCTCCACTTT. Amino acids: CASSEGQWNSPLHF. The V gene is TRBV2, the J gene TRBJ1-6; unclear D gene. The germline gives CDR1 SNHLY, CDR2 FYNNEI. V was cut by 1 base and J by 7 bases, with 8 bases left in between. This CDR3 is 14 amino acids long.

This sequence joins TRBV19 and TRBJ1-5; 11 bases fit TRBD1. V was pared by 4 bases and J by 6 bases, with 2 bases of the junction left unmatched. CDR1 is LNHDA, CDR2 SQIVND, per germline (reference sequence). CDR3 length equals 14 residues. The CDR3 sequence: CASSTGTGGQPQHF. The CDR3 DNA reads TGTGCCAGTAGTACCGGGACAGGGGGTCAGCCCCAGCATTTT. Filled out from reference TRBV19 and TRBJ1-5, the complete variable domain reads DGGITQSPKYLFRKEGQNVTLSCEQNLNHDAMYWYRQDPGQGLRLIYYSQIVNDFQKGDIAEGYSVSREKKESFPLTVTSAQKNPTAFYLCASSTGTGGQPQHFGDGTRLSIL.

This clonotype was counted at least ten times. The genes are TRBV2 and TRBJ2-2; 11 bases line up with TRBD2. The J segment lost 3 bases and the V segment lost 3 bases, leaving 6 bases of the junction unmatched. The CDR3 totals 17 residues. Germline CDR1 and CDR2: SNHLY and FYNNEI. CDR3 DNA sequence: TGTGCCAGCAGTGAGGTGGCTAGCGGGGGGTACACCGGGGAGCTGTTTTTT. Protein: CASSEVASGGYTGELFF.

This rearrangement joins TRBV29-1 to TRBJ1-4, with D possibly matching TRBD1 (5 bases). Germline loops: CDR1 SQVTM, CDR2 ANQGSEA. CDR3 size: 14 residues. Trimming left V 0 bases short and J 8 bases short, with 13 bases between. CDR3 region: CSVEDRAGSEKLFF. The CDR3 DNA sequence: TGCAGCGTTGAAGATAGGGCAGGGTCGGAAAAACTGTTTTTT.

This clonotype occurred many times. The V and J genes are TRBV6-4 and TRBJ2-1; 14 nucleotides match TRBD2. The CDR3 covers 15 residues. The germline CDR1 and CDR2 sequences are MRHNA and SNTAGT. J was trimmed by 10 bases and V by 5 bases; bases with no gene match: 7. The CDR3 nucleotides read TGTGCCAGCAGTCCGACTAGCGGGGGGGCAGACGAGCAGTTCTTC. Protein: CASSPTSGGADEQFF.

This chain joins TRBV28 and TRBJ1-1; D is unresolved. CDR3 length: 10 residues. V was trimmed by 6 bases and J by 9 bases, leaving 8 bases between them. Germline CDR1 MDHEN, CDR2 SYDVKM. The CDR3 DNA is TGTGCCAGCAGGGAGACAAAAGCTTTCTTT. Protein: CASRETKAFF.

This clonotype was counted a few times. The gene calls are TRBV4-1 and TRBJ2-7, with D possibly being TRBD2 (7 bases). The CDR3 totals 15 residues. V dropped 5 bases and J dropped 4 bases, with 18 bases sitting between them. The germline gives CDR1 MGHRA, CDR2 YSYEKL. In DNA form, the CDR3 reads TGCGCCAGCAGCTACTCTGGCGGGGGCTGGTACGAGCAGTACTTC. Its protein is CASSYSGGGWYEQYF.

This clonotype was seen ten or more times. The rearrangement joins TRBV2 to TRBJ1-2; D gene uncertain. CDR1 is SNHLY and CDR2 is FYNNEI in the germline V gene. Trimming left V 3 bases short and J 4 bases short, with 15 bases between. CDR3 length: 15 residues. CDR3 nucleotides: TGTGCCAGCAGTGACACTCCCTCGGGCCGCTATGGCTACACCTTC. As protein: CASSDTPSGRYGYTF.

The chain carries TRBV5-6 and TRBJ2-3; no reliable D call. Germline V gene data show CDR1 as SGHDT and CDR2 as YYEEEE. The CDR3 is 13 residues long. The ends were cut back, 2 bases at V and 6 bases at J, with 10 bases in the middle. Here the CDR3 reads CASSFGPADTQYF. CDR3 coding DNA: TGTGCCAGCAGCTTCGGCCCGGCTGATACGCAGTATTTT.

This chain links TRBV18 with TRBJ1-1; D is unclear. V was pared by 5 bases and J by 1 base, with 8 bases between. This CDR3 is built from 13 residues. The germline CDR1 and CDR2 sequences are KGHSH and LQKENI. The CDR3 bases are TGTGCCAGCTCAACCCTTAGGAACACTGAAGCTTTCTTT. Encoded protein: CASSTLRNTEAFF.

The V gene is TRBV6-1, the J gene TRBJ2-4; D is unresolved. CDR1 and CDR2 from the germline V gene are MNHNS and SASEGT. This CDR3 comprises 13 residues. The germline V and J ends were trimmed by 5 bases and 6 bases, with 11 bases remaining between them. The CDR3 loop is CASSPIPANIQYF. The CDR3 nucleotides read TGTGCCAGCAGTCCAATACCGGCAAACATTCAGTACTTC.

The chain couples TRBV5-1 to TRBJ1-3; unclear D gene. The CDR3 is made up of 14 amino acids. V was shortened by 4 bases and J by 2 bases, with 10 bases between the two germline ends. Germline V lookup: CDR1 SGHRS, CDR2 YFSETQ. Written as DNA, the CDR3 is TGCGCCAGCAGCACAGACCTCACTGGAAACACCATATATTTT. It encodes CASSTDLTGNTIYF.

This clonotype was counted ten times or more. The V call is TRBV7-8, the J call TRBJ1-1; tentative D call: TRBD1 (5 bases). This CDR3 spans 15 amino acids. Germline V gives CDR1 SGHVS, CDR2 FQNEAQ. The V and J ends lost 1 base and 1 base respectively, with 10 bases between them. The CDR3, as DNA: TGTGCCAGCAGCTTAGGTCAGGGCCCGAACACTGAAGCTTTCTTT. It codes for CASSLGQGPNTEAFF.

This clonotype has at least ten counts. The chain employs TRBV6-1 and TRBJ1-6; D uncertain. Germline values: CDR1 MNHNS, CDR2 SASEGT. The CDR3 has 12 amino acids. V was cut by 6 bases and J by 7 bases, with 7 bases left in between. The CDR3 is CASRDPNSPLHF. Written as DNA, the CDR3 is TGTGCCAGCAGAGATCCGAATTCACCCCTCCACTTT.

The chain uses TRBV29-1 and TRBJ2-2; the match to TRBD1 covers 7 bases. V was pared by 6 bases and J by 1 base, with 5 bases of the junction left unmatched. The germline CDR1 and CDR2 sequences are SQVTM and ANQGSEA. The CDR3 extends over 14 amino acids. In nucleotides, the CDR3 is TGCAGCGTCGGGACAGTCTTGAACACCGGGGAGCTGTTTTTT. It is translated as CSVGTVLNTGELFF.

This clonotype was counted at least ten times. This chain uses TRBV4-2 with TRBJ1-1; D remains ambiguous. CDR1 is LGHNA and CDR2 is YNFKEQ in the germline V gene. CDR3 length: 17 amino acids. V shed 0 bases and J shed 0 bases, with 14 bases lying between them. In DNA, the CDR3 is TGTGCCAGCAGCCAAGATCCGGGCAGAGGGATGAACACTGAAGCTTTCTTT. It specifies CASSQDPGRGMNTEAFF.